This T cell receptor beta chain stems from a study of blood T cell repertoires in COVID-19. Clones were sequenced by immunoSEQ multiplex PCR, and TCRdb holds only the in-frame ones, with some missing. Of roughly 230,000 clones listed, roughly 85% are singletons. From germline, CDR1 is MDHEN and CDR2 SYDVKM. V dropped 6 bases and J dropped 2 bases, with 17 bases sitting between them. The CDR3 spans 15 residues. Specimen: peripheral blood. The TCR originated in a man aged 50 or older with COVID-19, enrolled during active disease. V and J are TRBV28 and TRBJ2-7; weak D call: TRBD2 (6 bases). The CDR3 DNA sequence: TGTGCCAGCAGCCAAGACCCCGGAGGGGCCTACGAGCAGTACTTC. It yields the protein CASSQDPGGAYEQYF.